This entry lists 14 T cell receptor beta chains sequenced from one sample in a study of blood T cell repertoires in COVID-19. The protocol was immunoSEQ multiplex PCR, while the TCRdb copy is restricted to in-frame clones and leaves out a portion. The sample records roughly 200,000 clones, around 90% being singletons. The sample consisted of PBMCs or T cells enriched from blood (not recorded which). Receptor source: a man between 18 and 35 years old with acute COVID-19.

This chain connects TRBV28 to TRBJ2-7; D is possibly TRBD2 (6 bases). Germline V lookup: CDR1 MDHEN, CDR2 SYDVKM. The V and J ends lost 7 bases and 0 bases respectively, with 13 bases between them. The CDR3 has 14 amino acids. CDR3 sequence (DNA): TGTGCCAGCAAATGGGAGGCCGCCTCCTACGAGCAGTACTTC. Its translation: CASKWEAASYEQYF. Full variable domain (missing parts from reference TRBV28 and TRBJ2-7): DVKVTQSSRYLVKRTGEKVFLECVQDMDHENMFWYRQDPGLGLRLIYFSYDVKMKEKGDIPEGYSVSREKKERFSLILESASTNQTSMYLCASKWEAASYEQYFGPGTRLTVT.

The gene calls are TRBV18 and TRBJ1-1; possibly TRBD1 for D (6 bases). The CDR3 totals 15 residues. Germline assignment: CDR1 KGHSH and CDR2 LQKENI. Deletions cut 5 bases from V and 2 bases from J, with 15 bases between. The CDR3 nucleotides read TGTGCCAGCTCAAGCGGACAGATGGTAAACACTGAAGCTTTCTTT. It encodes CASSSGQMVNTEAFF.

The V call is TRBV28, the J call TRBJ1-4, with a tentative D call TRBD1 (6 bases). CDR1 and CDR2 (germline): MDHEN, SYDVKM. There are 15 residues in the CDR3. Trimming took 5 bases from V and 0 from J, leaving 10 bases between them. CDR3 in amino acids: CASSPPGATNEKLFF. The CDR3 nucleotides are TGTGCCAGCAGTCCTCCAGGGGCAACTAATGAAAAACTGTTTTTT.

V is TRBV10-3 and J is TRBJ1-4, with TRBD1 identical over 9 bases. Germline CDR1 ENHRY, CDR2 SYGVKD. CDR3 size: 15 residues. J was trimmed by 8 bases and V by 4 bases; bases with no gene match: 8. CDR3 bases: TGTGCCATCAGTGGTGGGACAGGGCGAGGCGAAAAACTGTTTTTT. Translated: CAISGGTGRGEKLFF.

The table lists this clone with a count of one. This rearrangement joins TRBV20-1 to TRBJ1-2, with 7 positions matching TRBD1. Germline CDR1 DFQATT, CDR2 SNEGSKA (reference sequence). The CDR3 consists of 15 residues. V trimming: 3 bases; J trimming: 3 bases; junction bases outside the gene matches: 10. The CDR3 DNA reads TGCAGTGCTAGTTCAGGGGGATCTAGAGACTATGGCTACACCTTC. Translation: CSASSGGSRDYGYTF.

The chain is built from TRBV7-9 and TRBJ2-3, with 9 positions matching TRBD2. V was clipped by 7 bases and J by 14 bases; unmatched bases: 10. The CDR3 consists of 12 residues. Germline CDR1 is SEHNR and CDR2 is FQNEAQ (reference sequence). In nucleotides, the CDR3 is TGTGCCAGCACCTCTAGCGGGACCCGGACGTATTTT. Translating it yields CASTSSGTRTYF. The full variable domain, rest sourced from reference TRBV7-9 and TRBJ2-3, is DTGVSQNPRHKITKRGQNVTFRCDPISEHNRLYWYRQTLGQGPEFLTYFQNEAQLEKSRLLSDRFSAERPKGSFSTLEIQRTEQGDSAMYLCASTSSGTRTYFGPGTRLTVL.

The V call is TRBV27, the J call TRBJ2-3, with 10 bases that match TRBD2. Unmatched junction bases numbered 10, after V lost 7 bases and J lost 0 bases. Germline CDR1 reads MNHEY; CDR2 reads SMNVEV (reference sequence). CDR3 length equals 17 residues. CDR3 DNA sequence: TGTGCCAGCACCCTTACTAGCGGGACCGCTAGCACAGATACGCAGTATTTT. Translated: CASTLTSGTASTDTQYF.

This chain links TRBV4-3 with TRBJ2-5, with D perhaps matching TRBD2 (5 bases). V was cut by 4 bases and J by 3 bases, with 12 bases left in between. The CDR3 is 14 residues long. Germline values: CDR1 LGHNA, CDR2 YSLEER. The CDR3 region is CASSPYTREETQYF. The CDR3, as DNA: TGCGCCAGCAGCCCCTACACTAGGGAAGAGACCCAGTACTTC.

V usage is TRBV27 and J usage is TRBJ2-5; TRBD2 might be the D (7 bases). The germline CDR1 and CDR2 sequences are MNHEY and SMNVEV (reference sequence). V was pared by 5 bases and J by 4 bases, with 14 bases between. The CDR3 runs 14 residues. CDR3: CASSLGGAGETQYF. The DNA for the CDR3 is TGTGCCAGCAGTCTGGGGGGGGCCGGAGAGACCCAGTACTTC.

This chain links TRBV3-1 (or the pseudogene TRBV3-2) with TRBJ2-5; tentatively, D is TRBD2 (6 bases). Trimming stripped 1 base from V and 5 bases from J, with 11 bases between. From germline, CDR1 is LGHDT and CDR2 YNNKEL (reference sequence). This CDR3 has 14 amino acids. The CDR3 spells CASSQVGGGETQYF. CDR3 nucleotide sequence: TGTGCCAGCAGCCAAGTGGGAGGAGGGGAGACCCAGTACTTC.

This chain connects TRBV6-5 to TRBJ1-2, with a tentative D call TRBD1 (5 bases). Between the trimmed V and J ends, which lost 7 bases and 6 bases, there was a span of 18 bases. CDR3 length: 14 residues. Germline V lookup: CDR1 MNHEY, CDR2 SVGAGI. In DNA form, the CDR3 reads TGTGCCAGCACGGCCATGGGGGGTGGGGATGGCTACACCTTC. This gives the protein CASTAMGGGDGYTF.

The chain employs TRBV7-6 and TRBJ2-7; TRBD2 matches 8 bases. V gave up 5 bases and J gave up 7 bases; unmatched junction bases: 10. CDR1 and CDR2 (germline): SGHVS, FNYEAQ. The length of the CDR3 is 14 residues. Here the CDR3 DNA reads TGTGCCAGCAGCGCCCCCGGGACTAGTAAAGAGCAGTACTTC. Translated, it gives CASSAPGTSKEQYF.

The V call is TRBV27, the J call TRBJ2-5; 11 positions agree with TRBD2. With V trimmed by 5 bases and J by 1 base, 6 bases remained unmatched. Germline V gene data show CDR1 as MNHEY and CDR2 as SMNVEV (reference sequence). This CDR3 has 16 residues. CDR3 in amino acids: CASSPGLAEAQETQYF. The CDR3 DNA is TGTGCCAGCAGTCCGGGACTAGCGGAGGCCCAAGAGACCCAGTACTTC.

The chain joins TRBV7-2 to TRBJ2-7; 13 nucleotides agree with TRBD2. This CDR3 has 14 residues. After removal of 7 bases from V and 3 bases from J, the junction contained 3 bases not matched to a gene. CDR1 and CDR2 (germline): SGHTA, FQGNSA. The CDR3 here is CASIRTSGSYEQYF. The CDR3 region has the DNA TGTGCCAGCATCCGGACTAGCGGGAGCTACGAGCAGTACTTC.